This T cell receptor (beta chain) was recorded in a study of spatial heterogeneity in lung cancer. Study at large: At a median of roughly 2 years after resection, follow-up PBMC samples were sequenced when available.

Time point specified: blood at routine non-recurrence follow-up after resection. The study sequenced unsorted whole RNA from tumor, nontumor lung or frozen PBMC. TCRdb re-derived calls from the 5' RACE reads in MiXCR, one entry per CDR3 protein. The data contain about 26,000 distinct CDR3 sequences, about 6% of them singletons. This clonotype has a count of ten or more. The CDR3 extends over 15 amino acids. Trimming removed 5 bases from V and 4 bases from J; junction bases left unmatched: 5. Germline V gives CDR1 LNHNV, CDR2 YYDKDF (reference sequence). This sample comprised PBMCs, obtained at follow-up. The TCR was taken from a male donor with early-stage non-small cell lung cancer. The J gene is TRBJ1-3, the V gene TRBV15; TRBD1 agrees at 10 bases. The CDR3 nucleotides read TGTGCCACCAGCGAAGACAGGGGGCCAGGAAACACCATATATTTT. Its translation is CATSEDRGPGNTIYF.